This T cell receptor beta chain originates from a study of T cell responses to AZD1222 COVID-19 vaccine. The CDR3 runs 13 residues. J lost 3 bases, V lost 5 bases, and 3 bases had no gene match. Germline V gives CDR1 SGHNT, CDR2 YYREEE (reference sequence). Sequencing was performed with immunoSEQ multiplex PCR; in TCRdb, only in-frame clones are kept and a portion is missing. The table shows 100,000 to 150,000 clones, with 70% to 90% occurring only once. The source was peripheral blood, collected on day 0 of AZD1222 vaccination. This receptor was identified in an adult in good health. This chain joins TRBV5-4 and TRBJ1-2; 8 bases are shared with TRBD1. The CDR3 loop reads CASRGQGDYGYTF. CDR3 DNA: TGTGCCAGCAGAGGACAGGGTGACTATGGCTACACCTTC.